This TCR beta chain was profiled in a study of cytomegalovirus exposure and HLA in healthy donors. Study results and limitations: Later analysis associated a missense DCLRE1C variant with TCR beta V- and J-gene trimming. The records held CMV serostatus as the only immune exposure information. According to the study, around 160 TCR beta chains were cytomegalovirus-associated.

The primer mix had 60 Vbeta and 13 Jbeta primers. Study processing details: Later analysis identified tens of millions of unique TCR beta chains, about 10 million shared. Clones were sequenced by immunoSEQ multiplex PCR, and TCRdb holds only the in-frame ones, with some missing. The V and J calls and the clone size are those of that table, but D and trimming were determined from the DNA. This sample contains about 150,000 clones. In the case of this clone: The antigen is unknown.

The CDR3 has 15 amino acids. Germline CDR1 reads LGHNA; CDR2 reads YNFKEQ. V lost 5 bases, J lost 3 bases, and 13 bases lay in between. Sequencing was done on a sample of PBMCs. The chain links TRBV4-2 to TRBJ1-4; D remains ambiguous. The sequence came from a young man in good health and CMV-seronegative. For the CDR3, the DNA is TGTGCCAGCAGCACCCGGGCGGGATCTAATGAAAAACTGTTTTTT. It yields the protein CASSTRAGSNEKLFF.